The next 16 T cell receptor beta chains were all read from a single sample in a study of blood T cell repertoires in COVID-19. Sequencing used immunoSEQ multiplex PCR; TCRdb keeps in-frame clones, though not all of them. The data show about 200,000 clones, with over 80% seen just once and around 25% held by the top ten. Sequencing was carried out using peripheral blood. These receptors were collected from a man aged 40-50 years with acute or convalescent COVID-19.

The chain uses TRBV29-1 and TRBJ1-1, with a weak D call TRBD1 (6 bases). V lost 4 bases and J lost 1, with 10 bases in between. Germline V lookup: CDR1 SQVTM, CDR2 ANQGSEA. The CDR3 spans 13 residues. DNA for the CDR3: TGCAGCGTTGGGACAGAACCGAACACTGAAGCTTTCTTT. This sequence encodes CSVGTEPNTEAFF. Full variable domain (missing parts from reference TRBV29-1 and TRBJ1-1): SAVISQKPSRDICQRGTSLTIQCQVDSQVTMMFWYRQQPGQSLTLIATANQGSEATYESGFVIDKFPISRPNLTFSTLTVSNMSPEDSSIYLCSVGTEPNTEAFFGQGTRLTVV.

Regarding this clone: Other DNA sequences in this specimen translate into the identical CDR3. CDR3 residues: CASSLGPTNYEQYF. The CDR3 DNA reads TGCGCCAGCAGCTTGGGTCCTACTAACTACGAGCAGTACTTC. The V call is TRBV5-1, the J call TRBJ2-7; D remains unclear. With 0 bases removed from V and 3 bases from J, the gap between germline ends came to 10 bases. The CDR3 loop spans 14 amino acids. Germline assignment: CDR1 SGHRS and CDR2 YFSETQ.

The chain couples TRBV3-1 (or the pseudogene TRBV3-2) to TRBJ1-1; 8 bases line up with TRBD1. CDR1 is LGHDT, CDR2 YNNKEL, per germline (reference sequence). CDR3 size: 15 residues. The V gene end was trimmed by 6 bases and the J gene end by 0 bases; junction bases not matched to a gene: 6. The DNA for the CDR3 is TGTGCCAGCAGTCTAGGGACAGGTTTGAACACTGAAGCTTTCTTT. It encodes CASSLGTGLNTEAFF.

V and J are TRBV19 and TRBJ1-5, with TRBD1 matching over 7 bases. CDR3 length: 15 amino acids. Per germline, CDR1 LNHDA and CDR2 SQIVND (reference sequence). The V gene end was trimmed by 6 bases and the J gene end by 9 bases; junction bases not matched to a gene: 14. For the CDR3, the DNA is TGTGCCAGTAGCAGAAACGGACAGGCGAATTGGCCCCAGCATTTT. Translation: CASSRNGQANWPQHF.

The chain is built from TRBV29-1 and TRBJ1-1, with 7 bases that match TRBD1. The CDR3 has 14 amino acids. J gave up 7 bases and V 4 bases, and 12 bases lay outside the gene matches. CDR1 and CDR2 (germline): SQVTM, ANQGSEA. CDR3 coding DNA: TGCAGCGTTGGTCAAAGGGGGCAGTGGGGTGAAGCTTTCTTT. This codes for CSVGQRGQWGEAFF.

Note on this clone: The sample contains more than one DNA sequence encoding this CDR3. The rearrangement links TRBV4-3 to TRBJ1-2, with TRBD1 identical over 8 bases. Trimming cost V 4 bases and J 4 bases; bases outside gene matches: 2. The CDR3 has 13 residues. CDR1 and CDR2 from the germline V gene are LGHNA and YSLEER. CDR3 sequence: CASSPGQAYGYTF. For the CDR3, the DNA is TGCGCCAGCAGCCCGGGACAGGCCTATGGCTACACCTTC.

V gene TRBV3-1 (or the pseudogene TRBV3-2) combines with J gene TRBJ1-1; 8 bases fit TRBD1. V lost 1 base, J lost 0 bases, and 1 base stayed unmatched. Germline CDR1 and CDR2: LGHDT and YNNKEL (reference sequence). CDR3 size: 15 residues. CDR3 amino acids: CASSQGQGMNTEAFF. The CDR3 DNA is TGTGCCAGCAGCCAAGGACAGGGGATGAACACTGAAGCTTTCTTT.

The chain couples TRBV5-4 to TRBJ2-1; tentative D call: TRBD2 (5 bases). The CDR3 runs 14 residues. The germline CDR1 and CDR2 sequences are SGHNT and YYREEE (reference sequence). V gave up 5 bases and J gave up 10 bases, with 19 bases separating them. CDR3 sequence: CASSPPGPPGEQFF. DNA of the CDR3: TGTGCCAGCAGTCCCCCCGGGCCTCCGGGGGAGCAGTTCTTC.

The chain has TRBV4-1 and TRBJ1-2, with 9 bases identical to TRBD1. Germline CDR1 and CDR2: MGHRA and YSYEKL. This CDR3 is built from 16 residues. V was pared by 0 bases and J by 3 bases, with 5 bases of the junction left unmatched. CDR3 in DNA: TGCGCCAGCAGCCAAGAGACAGGGGGTATGGACTATGGCTACACCTTC. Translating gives CASSQETGGMDYGYTF.

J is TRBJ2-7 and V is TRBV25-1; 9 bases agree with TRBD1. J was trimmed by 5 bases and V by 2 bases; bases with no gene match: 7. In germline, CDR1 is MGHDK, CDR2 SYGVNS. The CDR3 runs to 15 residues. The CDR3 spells CASSEPGQGSNEQYF. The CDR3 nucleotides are TGTGCCAGCAGTGAACCGGGACAGGGATCCAACGAGCAGTACTTC.

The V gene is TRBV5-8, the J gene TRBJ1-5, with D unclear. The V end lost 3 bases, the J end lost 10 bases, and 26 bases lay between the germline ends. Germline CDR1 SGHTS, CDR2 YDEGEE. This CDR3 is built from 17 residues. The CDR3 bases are TGTGCCAGCAGCTCCGGGTCTCCCTCTAATTCAATAACACCCCAGCATTTT. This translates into CASSSGSPSNSITPQHF. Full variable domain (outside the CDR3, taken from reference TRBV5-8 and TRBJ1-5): EAGVTQSPTHLIKTRGQQATLRCSPISGHTSVYWYQQALGLGLQFLLWYDEGEERNRGNFPPRFSGRQFPNYSSELNVNALELEDSALYLCASSSGSPSNSITPQHFGDGTRLSIL.

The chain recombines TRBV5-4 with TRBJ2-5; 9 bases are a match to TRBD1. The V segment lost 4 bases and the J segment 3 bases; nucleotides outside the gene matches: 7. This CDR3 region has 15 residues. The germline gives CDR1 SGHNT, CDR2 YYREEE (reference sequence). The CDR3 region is CASSASDRGKETQYF. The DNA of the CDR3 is TGTGCCAGCAGCGCAAGCGACAGGGGGAAAGAGACCCAGTACTTC.

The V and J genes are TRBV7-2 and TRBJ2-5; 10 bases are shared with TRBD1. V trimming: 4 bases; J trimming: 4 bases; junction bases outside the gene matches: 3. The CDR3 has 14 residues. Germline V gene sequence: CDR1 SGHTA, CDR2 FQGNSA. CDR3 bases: TGTGCCAGCAGCTCCGACAGGGGGCCAGAGACCCAGTACTTC. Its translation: CASSSDRGPETQYF.

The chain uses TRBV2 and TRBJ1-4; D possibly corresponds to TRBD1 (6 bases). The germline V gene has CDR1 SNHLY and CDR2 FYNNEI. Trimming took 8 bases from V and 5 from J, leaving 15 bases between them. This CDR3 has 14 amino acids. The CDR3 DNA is TGTGCCAGCCGTCTTTGGGGGACAAATGAAAAACTGTTTTTT. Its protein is CASRLWGTNEKLFF.

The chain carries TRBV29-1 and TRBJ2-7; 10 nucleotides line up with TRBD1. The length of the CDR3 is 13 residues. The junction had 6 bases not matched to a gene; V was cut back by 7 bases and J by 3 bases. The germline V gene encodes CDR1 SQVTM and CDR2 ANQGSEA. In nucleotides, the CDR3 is TGCAGCGCCCGCGGGACAGGGGTCTACGAGCAGTACTTC. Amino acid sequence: CSARGTGVYEQYF.

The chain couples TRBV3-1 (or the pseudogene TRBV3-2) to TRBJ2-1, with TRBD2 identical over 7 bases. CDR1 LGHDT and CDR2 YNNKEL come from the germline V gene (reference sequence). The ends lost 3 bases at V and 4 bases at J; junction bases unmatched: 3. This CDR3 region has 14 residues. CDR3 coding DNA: TGTGCCAGCAGCCAGAGCGGGGTTTACAATGAGCAGTTCTTC. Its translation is CASSQSGVYNEQFF.